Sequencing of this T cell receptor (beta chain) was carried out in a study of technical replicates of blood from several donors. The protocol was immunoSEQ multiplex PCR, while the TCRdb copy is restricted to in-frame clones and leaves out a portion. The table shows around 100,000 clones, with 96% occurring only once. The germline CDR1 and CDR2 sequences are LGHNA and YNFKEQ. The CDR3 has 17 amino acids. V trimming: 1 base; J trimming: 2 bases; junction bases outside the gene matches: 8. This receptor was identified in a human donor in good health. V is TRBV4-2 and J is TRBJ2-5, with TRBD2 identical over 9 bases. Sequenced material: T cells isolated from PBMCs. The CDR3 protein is CASSQGASGDLQETQYF. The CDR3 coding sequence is TGTGCCAGCAGCCAAGGCGCTAGCGGGGATCTTCAAGAGACCCAGTACTTC.